These 17 T cell receptor beta chains share one sample of origin, sequenced in a study of T cells in Graves' hyperthyroidism and ophthalmopathy. The source material, RNA transcripts, was used to amplify TCR beta CDR3 regions. HTBI primers were the set used in a first-round RT-PCR of the TCR CDR3. TCRdb re-called the multiplex PCR reads with MiXCR, one entry per CDR3 protein. The data show nearly 600,000 distinct CDR3 sequences, more than 11% seen once. Sequences were obtained from blood. These TCRs come from a woman aged 30 to 39 with Graves' hyperthyroidism that later progressed to Graves' ophthalmopathy.

This clonotype was seen ten or more times. The chain couples TRBV12-3 or TRBV12-4 to TRBJ1-1; D is possibly TRBD1 (6 bases). V lost 2 bases to trimming and J lost 1 base, with 11 bases between them. The CDR3 has 15 residues. The CDR3 sequence is CASSLMGAPNTEAFF. The DNA of the CDR3 is TGTGCCAGCAGTTTAATGGGGGCCCCGAACACTGAAGCTTTCTTT.

This clonotype turned up a few times. The J gene is TRBJ2-7, the V gene TRBV6-6; 9 positions match TRBD2. Germline V lookup: CDR1 MNHNY, CDR2 SVGAGI (reference sequence). Germline trimming cut 0 bases from V and 3 bases from J; bases unmatched to any gene: 6. The CDR3 sequence is 16 residues long. CDR3 region: CASSYSIAGDSYEQYF. The CDR3 nucleotides are TGTGCCAGCAGTTACTCGATAGCGGGAGATAGCTACGAGCAGTACTTC.

This clonotype was counted many times. The V call is TRBV19, the J call TRBJ2-5; 9 bases are shared with TRBD2. Germline V gene data show CDR1 as LNHDA and CDR2 as SQIVND (reference sequence). CDR3 size: 15 residues. V was pared by 4 bases and J by 5 bases, with 8 bases of the junction left unmatched. CDR3 nucleotides: TGTGCCAGTAGTACTAGCGGGGTACCTGGGGAGACCCAGTACTTC. Protein: CASSTSGVPGETQYF.

DNA for the CDR3: TGCAGTGCTAGTAAGCACAATGAGCAGTTCTTC. Translated, it gives CSASKHNEQFF. The chain uses TRBV20-1 and TRBJ2-1, with D uncertain. The V and J ends lost 3 bases and 5 bases respectively, with 5 bases between them. The CDR3 totals 11 residues. Germline loops: CDR1 DFQATT, CDR2 SNEGSKA (reference sequence).

The chain is built from TRBV2 and TRBJ2-7; 8 bases map to TRBD2. CDR3 length: 17 residues. The germline V gene has CDR1 SNHLY and CDR2 FYNNEI. J gave up 3 bases and V 3 bases, and 13 bases lay outside the gene matches. CDR3 amino acids: CASSDPGRGGGIYEQYF. DNA of the CDR3: TGTGCCAGCAGTGATCCCGGGAGGGGGGGGGGAATCTACGAGCAGTACTTC. Full variable domain (outside the CDR3, taken from reference TRBV2 and TRBJ2-7): EPEVTQTPSHQVTQMGQEVILRCVPISNHLYFYWYRQILGQKVEFLVSFYNNEISEKSEIFDDQFSVERPDGSNFTLKIRSTKLEDSAMYFCASSDPGRGGGIYEQYFGPGTRLTVT.

The rearrangement joins TRBV3-1 to TRBJ2-7, with 10 positions matching TRBD2. The germline CDR1 and CDR2 sequences are LGHDT and YNNKEL (reference sequence). The junction had 4 bases not matched to a gene; V was cut back by 3 bases and J by 2 bases. This CDR3 comprises 15 residues. The CDR3 DNA follows: TGTGCCAGCAGCCAGTTAGCGGGAGGAGCCTACGAGCAGTACTTC. Translation: CASSQLAGGAYEQYF.

There are many counts of this clonotype. The CDR3: CSAREAQEPAEAFF. CDR3 DNA sequence: TGCAGTGCTAGAGAGGCCCAGGAGCCAGCTGAAGCTTTCTTT. The V call is TRBV20-1, the J call TRBJ1-1, with D unresolved. The CDR3 length is 14 residues. V was pared by 0 bases and J by 6 bases, with 14 bases between. CDR1 is DFQATT and CDR2 is SNEGSKA in the germline V gene (reference sequence).

This clonotype was observed many times. This rearrangement joins TRBV5-8 to TRBJ2-1, with no clear D. V dropped 3 bases and J dropped 8 bases, with 9 bases sitting between them. The germline V gene encodes CDR1 SGHTS and CDR2 YDEGEE. The CDR3 loop spans 12 amino acids. CDR3 sequence reads: CASSSPGYEQFF. CDR3 DNA sequence: TGTGCCAGCAGCTCACCGGGCTATGAGCAGTTCTTC.

The CDR3 reads CASSLLAGVPGELFF. The CDR3 DNA reads as TGTGCCAGCAGCTTACTAGCGGGAGTTCCCGGGGAGCTGTTTTTT. The chain employs TRBV11-2 and TRBJ2-2; 10 positions match TRBD2. V shed 2 bases and J 6 bases; nucleotides not matched to a gene: 3. Germline V gene data show CDR1 as SGHAT and CDR2 as FQNNGV. This CDR3 contains 15 residues.

There are many counts of this clonotype. V and J are TRBV28 and TRBJ1-1; 7 nucleotides agree with TRBD1. V lost 9 bases, J lost 1 base, and 8 bases stayed unmatched. The CDR3 runs to 14 residues. Germline CDR1 is MDHEN and CDR2 is SYDVKM. The CDR3 region has the DNA TGTGCCAGTATATACAGGGGCGGGAACACTGAAGCTTTCTTT. Translation gives CASIYRGGNTEAFF.

This clonotype was seen more than once but under ten times. This chain uses TRBV14 with TRBJ2-2; tentatively, D is TRBD2 (5 bases). This CDR3 contains 15 residues. Per germline, CDR1 SGHDN and CDR2 FVKESK. Trimming shortened V by 0 bases and J by 6 bases, and 11 bases separated the two germline ends. The CDR3 DNA reads as TGTGCCAGCAGCCAAGACTCCCAACTAGCCGGGGAGCTGTTTTTT. It yields the protein CASSQDSQLAGELFF.

This clonotype appeared a few times. Here the CDR3 DNA reads TGTGCCAGTAGGACAGCTCTGTATGGCTACACCTTC. Its translation is CASRTALYGYTF. The chain uses TRBV19 and TRBJ1-2, with D perhaps matching TRBD1 (5 bases). Per germline, CDR1 LNHDA and CDR2 SQIVND (reference sequence). Trimming removed 6 bases from V and 5 bases from J, with 10 bases in between. The CDR3 has 12 amino acids.

This clonotype was seen at least ten times. The J gene is TRBJ2-1, the V gene TRBV12-3 or TRBV12-4; D gene uncertain. V was cut by 6 bases and J by 1 base, with 13 bases left in between. The CDR3 has 15 amino acids. The CDR3 nucleotides are TGTGCCAGCAGCTCCCCGACCGATTCCTACAATGAGCAGTTCTTC. Translating it yields CASSSPTDSYNEQFF.

This clonotype was picked up many times. This chain links TRBV20-1 with TRBJ2-1; 13 bases fit TRBD2. V trimming: 0 bases; J trimming: 9 bases; junction bases outside the gene matches: 2. The CDR3 extends over 14 amino acids. Germline values: CDR1 DFQATT, CDR2 SNEGSKA (reference sequence). Here the CDR3 DNA reads TGCAGTGCTAGAGACGGACTAGCGGGAGCTGAGCAGTTCTTC. It codes for CSARDGLAGAEQFF.

This clonotype has a handful of counts. The chain couples TRBV3-1 to TRBJ2-1, with 7 positions matching TRBD2. Trimming cost V 3 bases and J 4 bases; bases outside gene matches: 15. The CDR3 extends over 18 amino acids. Looked up from germline, CDR1 is LGHDT and CDR2 is YNNKEL (reference sequence). CDR3 in DNA: TGTGCCAGCAGCCATCCTAGTGGGAGTCTAGCGGAGTACAATGAGCAGTTCTTC. It is translated as CASSHPSGSLAEYNEQFF.

This clonotype showed up many times. V and J are TRBV19 and TRBJ1-1; 7 bases match TRBD1. Trimming removed 5 bases from V and 2 bases from J; junction bases left unmatched: 8. The CDR3 has 15 residues. CDR1 and CDR2 (germline): LNHDA, SQIVND (reference sequence). The CDR3 loop reads CASSALGQRNTEAFF. In DNA form, the CDR3 reads TGTGCCAGTAGTGCGCTGGGACAGCGCAACACTGAAGCTTTCTTT.

This clonotype has ten or more counts. This chain connects TRBV29-1 to TRBJ2-7, with TRBD2 matching over 12 bases. Germline V lookup: CDR1 SQVTM, CDR2 ANQGSEA. The trim removed 3 bases at V and 4 bases at J, leaving 7 bases unmatched. This CDR3 is 15 amino acids long. In nucleotides, the CDR3 is TGCAGCGTTGATCTAGCGGGAGGGCCAGGGTACGAGCAGTACTTC. This codes for CSVDLAGGPGYEQYF.